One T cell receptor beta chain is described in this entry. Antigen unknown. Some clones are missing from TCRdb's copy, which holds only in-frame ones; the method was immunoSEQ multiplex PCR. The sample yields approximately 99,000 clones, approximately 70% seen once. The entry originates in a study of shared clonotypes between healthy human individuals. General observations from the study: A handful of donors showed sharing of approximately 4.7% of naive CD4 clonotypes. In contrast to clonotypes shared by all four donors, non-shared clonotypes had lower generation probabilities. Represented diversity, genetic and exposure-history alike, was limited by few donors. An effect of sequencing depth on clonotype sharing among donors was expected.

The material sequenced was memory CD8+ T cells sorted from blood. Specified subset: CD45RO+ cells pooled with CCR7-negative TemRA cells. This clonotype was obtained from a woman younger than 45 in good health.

As DNA, the CDR3 is TGCGCCAGCAGCCAAGATGGGCCAGGGCGGGACGGGGAGCAGTTCTTC. It yields the protein CASSQDGPGRDGEQFF. The V and J genes are TRBV4-1 and TRBJ2-1, with D perhaps matching TRBD2 (6 bases). This CDR3 is 16 amino acids long. With 0 bases removed from V and 10 bases from J, the gap between germline ends came to 19 bases. Germline V gene sequence: CDR1 MGHRA, CDR2 YSYEKL.